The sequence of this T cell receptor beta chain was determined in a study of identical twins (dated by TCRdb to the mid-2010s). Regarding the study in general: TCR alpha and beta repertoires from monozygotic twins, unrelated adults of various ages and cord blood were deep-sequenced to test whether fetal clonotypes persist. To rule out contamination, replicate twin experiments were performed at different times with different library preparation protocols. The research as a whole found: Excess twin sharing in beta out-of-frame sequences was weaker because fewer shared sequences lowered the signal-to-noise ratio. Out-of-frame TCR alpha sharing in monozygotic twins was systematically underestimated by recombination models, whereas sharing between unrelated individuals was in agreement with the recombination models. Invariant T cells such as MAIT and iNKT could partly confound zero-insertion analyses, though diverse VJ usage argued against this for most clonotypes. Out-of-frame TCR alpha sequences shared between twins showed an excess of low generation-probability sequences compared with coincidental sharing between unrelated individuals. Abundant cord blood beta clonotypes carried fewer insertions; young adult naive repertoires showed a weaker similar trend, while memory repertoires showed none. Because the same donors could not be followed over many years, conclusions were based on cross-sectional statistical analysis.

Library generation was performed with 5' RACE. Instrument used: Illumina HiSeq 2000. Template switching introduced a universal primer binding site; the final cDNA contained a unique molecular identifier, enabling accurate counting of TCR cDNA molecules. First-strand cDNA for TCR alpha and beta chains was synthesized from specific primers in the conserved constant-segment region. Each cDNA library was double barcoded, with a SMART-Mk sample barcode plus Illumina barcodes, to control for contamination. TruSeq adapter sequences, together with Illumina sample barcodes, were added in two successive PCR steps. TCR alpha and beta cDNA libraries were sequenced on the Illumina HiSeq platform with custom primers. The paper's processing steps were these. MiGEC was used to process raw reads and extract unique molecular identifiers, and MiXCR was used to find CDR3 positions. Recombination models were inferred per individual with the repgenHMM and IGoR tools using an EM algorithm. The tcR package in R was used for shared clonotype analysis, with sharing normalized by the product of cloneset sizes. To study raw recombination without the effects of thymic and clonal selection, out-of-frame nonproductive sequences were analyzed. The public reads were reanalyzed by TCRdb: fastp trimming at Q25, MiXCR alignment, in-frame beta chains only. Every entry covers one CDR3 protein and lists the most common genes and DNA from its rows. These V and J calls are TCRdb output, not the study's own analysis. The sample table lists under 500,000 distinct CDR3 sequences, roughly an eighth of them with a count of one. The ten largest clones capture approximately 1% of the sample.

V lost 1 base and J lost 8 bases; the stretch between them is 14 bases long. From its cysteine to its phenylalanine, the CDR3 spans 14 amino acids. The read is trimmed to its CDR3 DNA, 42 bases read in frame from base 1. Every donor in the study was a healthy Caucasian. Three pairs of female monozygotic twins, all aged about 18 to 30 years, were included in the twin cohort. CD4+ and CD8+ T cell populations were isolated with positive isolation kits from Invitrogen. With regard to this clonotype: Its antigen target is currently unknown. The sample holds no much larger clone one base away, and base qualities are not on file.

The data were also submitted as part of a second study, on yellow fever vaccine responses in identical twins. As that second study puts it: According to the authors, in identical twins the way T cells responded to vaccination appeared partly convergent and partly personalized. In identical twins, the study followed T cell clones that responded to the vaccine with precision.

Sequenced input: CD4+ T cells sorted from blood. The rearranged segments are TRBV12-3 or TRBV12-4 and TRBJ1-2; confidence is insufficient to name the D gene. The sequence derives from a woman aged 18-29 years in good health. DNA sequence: TGTGCCAGCAGTTTAGAGGGTTCTATGTCAGGCTACACCTTC. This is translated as CASSLEGSMSGYTF.